Here is one TCR beta chain with its context. Its specificity is not known. These data originate in a study of cytomegalovirus exposure and HLA in healthy donors. Whole-study findings and limits: High sensitivity and specificity were reportedly achieved when the classifier diagnosed cytomegalovirus status. Presence/absence analyses rested on an assumption that sequencing depth was roughly uniform across donors. A later analysis found TCR association rates differed by HLA locus, highest for DRB1 and lowest for HLA-C.

Germline CDR1 is SGDLS and CDR2 is YYNGEE. This CDR3 is built from 13 residues. V lost 4 bases, J lost 5 bases, and 4 bases stayed unmatched. In the PCR, 60 Vbeta and 13 Jbeta primers were used. TCRdb's table, derived via immunoSEQ multiplex PCR, lists solely in-frame clones and lacks some. The data contain 250,000 or so clones, 92% of them singletons. This sequence originates from a girl aged 2 to 10 in good health and CMV-seronegative. V and J are TRBV9 and TRBJ2-3; TRBD1 matches at 7 bases. Sequencing used PBMCs. CDR3 in amino acids: CASSRQGLDTQYF. DNA of the CDR3: TGTGCCAGCAGCCGACAGGGCCTAGATACGCAGTATTTT.